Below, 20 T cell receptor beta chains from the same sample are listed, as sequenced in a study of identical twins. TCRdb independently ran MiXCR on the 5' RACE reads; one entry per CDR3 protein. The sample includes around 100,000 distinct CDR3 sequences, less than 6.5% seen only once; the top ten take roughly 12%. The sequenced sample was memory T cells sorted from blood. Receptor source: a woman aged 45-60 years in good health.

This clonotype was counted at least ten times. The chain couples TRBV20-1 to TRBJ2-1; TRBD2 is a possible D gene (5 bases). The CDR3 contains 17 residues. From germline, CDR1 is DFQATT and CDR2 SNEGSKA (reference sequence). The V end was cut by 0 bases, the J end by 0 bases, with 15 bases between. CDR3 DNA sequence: TGCAGTGCTAGAGATAGGCTTAGCGCGAGCTCCTACAATGAGCAGTTCTTC. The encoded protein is CSARDRLSASSYNEQFF.

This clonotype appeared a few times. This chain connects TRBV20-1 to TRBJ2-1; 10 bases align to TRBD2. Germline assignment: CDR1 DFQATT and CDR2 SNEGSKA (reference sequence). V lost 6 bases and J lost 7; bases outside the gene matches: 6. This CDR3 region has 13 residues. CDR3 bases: TGCAGTGCCGATCGGACTAGCGGTAATGAGCAGTTCTTC. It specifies CSADRTSGNEQFF.

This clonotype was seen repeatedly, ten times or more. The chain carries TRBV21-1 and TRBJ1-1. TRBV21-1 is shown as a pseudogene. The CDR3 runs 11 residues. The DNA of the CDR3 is TGTGCCAGCAGCATGACCAGGGAAGCTTTCTTT. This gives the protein CASSMTREAFF.

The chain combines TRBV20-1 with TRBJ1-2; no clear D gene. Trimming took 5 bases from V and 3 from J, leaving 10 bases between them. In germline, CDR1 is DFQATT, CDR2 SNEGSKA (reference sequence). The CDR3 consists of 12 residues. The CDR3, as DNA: TGCAGTGCTGAGGACCGCTACTATGGCTACACCTTC. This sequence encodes CSAEDRYYGYTF.

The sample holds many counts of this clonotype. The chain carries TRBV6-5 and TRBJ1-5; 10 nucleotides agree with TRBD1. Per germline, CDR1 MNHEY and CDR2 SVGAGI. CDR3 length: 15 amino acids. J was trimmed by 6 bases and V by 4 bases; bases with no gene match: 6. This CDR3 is CASSSGTGDSQPQHF. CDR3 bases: TGTGCCAGCAGTTCCGGGACAGGGGATAGTCAGCCCCAGCATTTT.

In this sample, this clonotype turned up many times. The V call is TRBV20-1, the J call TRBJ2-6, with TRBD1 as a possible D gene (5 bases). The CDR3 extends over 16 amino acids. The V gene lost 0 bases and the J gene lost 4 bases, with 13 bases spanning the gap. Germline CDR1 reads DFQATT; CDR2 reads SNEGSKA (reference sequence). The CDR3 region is CSARDQGHSGANVLTF. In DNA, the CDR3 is TGCAGTGCTAGAGATCAGGGTCACTCGGGGGCCAACGTCCTGACTTTC.

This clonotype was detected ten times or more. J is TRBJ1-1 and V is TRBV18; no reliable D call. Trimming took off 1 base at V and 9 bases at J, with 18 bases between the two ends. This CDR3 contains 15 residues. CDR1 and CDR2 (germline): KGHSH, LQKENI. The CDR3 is CASSPLDNHLGKAFF. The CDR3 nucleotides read TGTGCCAGCTCACCACTAGACAACCACCTGGGGAAAGCTTTCTTT.

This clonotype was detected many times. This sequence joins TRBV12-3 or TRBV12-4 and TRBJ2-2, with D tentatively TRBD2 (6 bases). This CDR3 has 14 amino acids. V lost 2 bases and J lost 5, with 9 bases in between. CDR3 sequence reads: CASSLYAGTGELFF. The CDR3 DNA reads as TGTGCCAGCAGTTTATATGCGGGAACCGGGGAGCTGTTTTTT.

CDR3 DNA: TGCAGTGCTAGCGAAGGAGCGGGACAAAGGGAGCAGTTCTTC. Protein product: CSASEGAGQREQFF. The chain has TRBV20-1 and TRBJ2-1, with D possibly being TRBD2 (7 bases). Trimming cost V 3 bases and J 10 bases, with 19 bases left between them. This CDR3 is 14 amino acids long. Looked up from germline, CDR1 is DFQATT and CDR2 is SNEGSKA (reference sequence).

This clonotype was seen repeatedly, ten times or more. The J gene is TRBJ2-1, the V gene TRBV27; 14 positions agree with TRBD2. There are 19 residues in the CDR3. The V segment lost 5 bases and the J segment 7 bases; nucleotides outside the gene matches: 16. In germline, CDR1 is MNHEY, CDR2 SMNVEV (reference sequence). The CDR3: CASSILPSGTSGRKNEQFF. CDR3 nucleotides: TGTGCCAGCAGTATACTTCCTTCCGGGACTAGCGGGAGAAAGAATGAGCAGTTCTTC.

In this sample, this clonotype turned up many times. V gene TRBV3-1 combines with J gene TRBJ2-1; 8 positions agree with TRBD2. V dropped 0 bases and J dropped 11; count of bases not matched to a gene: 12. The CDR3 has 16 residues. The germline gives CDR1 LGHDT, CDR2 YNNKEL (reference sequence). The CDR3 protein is CASSQEAGDGLVKQFF. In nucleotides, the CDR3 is TGTGCCAGCAGCCAAGAAGCGGGAGATGGTTTAGTGAAGCAGTTCTTC.

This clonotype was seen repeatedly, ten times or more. The CDR3 loop reads CASSIYQGLAEAFF. The CDR3 DNA reads TGTGCCAGTAGTATATATCAGGGCTTGGCTGAAGCTTTCTTT. The chain employs TRBV19 and TRBJ1-1; D might be TRBD1 (5 bases). The CDR3 has 14 amino acids. CDR1 is LNHDA and CDR2 is SQIVND in the germline V gene (reference sequence). The V end lost 2 bases, the J end lost 6 bases, and 13 bases lay between the germline ends.

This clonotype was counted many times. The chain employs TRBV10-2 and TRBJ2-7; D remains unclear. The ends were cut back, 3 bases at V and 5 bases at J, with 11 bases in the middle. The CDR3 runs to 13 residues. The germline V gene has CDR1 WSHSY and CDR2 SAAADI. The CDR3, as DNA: TGCGCCAGCAGTGATAGCCAGATAGACGAGCAGTACGTC. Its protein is CASSDSQIDEQYV.

As DNA, the CDR3 is TGCGCCAGCAGCGGAGTTGGGACAGGGGTCCCCGGGGAGCTGTTTTTT. It yields the protein CASSGVGTGVPGELFF. This rearrangement joins TRBV4-1 to TRBJ2-2; 10 positions match TRBD1. The germline gives CDR1 MGHRA, CDR2 YSYEKL. The junction had 9 bases not matched to a gene; V was cut back by 5 bases and J by 6 bases. This CDR3 region has 16 residues.

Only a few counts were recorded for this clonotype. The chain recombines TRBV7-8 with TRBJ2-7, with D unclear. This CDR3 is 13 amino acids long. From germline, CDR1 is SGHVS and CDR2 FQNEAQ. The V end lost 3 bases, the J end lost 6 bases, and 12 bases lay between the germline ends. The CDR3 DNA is TGTGCCAGCAGCTTCAAGGACGGTGCCGAGCAGTACTTC. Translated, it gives CASSFKDGAEQYF.

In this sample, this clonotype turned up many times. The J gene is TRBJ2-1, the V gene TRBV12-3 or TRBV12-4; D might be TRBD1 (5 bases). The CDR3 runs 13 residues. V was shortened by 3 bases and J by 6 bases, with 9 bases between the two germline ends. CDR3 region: CASSFAQGNEQFF. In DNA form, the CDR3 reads TGTGCCAGCAGTTTCGCCCAGGGCAATGAGCAGTTCTTC.

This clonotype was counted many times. The CDR3 DNA is TGCGCCAGCAGTCAGACAGGGTTTTACGAGACCCAGTACTTC. Translation: CASSQTGFYETQYF. The rearrangement uses TRBV5-1 and TRBJ2-5; 7 nucleotides match TRBD1. The CDR3 has 14 residues. Germline CDR1 SGHRS, CDR2 YFSETQ. After removal of 5 bases from V and 5 bases from J, the junction contained 9 bases not matched to a gene.

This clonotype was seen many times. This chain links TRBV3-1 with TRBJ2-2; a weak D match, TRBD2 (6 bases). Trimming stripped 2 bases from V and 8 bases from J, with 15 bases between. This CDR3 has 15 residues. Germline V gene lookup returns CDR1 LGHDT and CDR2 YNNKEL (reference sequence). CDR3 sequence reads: CASSQPALGTGELFF. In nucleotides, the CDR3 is TGTGCCAGCAGCCAACCTGCCCTAGGGACTGGGGAGCTGTTTTTT.

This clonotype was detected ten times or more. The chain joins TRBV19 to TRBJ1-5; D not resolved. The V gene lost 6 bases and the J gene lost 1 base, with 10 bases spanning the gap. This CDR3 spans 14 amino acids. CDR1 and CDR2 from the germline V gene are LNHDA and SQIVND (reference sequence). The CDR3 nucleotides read TGTGCCAGTAGGCCGGACTTAAGCAATCAGCCCCAGCATTTT. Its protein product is CASRPDLSNQPQHF.

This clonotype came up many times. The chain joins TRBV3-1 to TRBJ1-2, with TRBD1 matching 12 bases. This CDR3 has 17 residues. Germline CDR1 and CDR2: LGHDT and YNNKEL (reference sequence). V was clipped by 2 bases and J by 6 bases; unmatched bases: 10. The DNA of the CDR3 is TGTGCCAGCAGCCAACTTCCCTCCGGGACAGGGGGCCATGGCTACACCTTC. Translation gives CASSQLPSGTGGHGYTF.